This T cell receptor beta chain was recovered during a study of blood T cell repertoires in COVID-19. Study overall: Specimens from acute and convalescent COVID-19 originated in the United States, Italy and Spain.

V was clipped by 4 bases and J by 3 bases, with 12 bases between them. This CDR3 spans 14 amino acids. The germline CDR1 and CDR2 sequences are LGHDT and YNNKEL (reference sequence). Under the authors' procedure: Reference gene primer amplification in the assay estimated nucleated cell counts. Repertoires were generated with immunoSEQ multiplex PCR, while TCRdb's copy carries only in-frame clones and drops some. V, J and clone size derive from that table, while D and trimming were established from the DNA sequence. The data contain about 150,000 clones, around 84% of them seen just once; the ten biggest clones take up 7.2%.

The sequence derives from a woman aged 45 to 65 in a cohort sampled during active or convalescent COVID-19. This chain links TRBV3-1 (or the pseudogene TRBV3-2) with TRBJ1-1; D gene unclear. The sample consisted of peripheral blood. The CDR3 DNA sequence: TGTGCCAGCAGCCTCAGATTCGGGGACACTGAAGCTTTCTTT. It codes for CASSLRFGDTEAFF.